The 5 T cell receptor beta chains below were found in one sample sequenced in a study of response to subunit inactivated influenza vaccine. MiXCR, run by TCRdb on the RT-PCR reads, gives a single entry per CDR3 protein. The sample contains 630,000 or so distinct CDR3 sequences, around 14% of which appear only once. The material was PBMCs from blood, obtained about 13 days after vaccination. Source of these receptors: a man in his fifties who received an inactivated influenza vaccine.

This clonotype has more than one count but fewer than ten. J is TRBJ2-3 and V is TRBV12-3 or TRBV12-4; 8 nucleotides line up with TRBD2. The V and J ends lost 7 bases and 4 bases, in that order; junction bases with no gene match: 19. This CDR3 spans 18 amino acids. CDR3 in amino acids: CASTPPFGVAGRSDTQYF. CDR3 nucleotide sequence: TGTGCCAGCACTCCCCCCTTCGGCGTAGCGGGAAGGTCAGATACGCAGTATTTT.

This clonotype has just a few counts. The chain joins TRBV5-1 to TRBJ2-1; D assignment may be TRBD1 or TRBD2 (7 bases each). The CDR3 has 14 amino acids. The germline V gene has CDR1 SGHRS and CDR2 YFSETQ. The germline V and J ends were trimmed by 7 bases and 3 bases, with 14 bases remaining between them. The CDR3 nucleotides are TGCGCCAGCGGCAGGGGGGGGGACTACAATGAGCAGTTCTTC. Encoded protein: CASGRGGDYNEQFF.

This chain connects TRBV7-6 to TRBJ1-1, with a weak D call TRBD1 (6 bases). V was shortened by 1 base and J by 5 bases, with 14 bases between the two germline ends. The CDR3 totals 15 residues. The germline V gene has CDR1 SGHVS and CDR2 FNYEAQ. The CDR3 spells CASSLEQGGFTEAFF. In nucleotides, the CDR3 is TGTGCCAGCAGCTTAGAACAGGGAGGATTTACTGAAGCTTTCTTT. The complete variable domain, with remaining parts taken from reference TRBV7-6 and TRBJ1-1, reads GAGVSQSPRYKVTKRGQDVALRCDPISGHVSLYWYRQALGQGPEFLTYFNYEAQQDKSGLPNDRFSAERPEGSISTLTIQRTEQRDSAMYRCASSLEQGGFTEAFFGQGTRLTVV.

This clonotype was detected a few times. The chain carries TRBV3-1 and TRBJ2-6; tentative D call: TRBD2 (6 bases). This CDR3 comprises 18 residues. Germline lookup yields CDR1 LGHDT and CDR2 YNNKEL (reference sequence). The V end lost 1 base, the J end lost 0 bases, and 13 bases lay between the germline ends. This CDR3 reads CASSQAGGVFSGANVLTF. The CDR3 coding sequence is TGTGCCAGCAGCCAAGCCGGGGGAGTATTCTCTGGGGCCAACGTCCTGACTTTC.

This clonotype was recorded many times. The chain employs TRBV7-8 and TRBJ2-1; D is unresolved. The CDR3 length is 15 residues. The ends were cut back, 0 bases at V and 6 bases at J, with 12 bases in the middle. Germline V gene lookup returns CDR1 SGHVS and CDR2 FQNEAQ. For the CDR3, the DNA is TGTGCCAGCAGCTTAGCGCCGGTCAACCCCAATGAGCAGTTCTTC. This translates into CASSLAPVNPNEQFF.